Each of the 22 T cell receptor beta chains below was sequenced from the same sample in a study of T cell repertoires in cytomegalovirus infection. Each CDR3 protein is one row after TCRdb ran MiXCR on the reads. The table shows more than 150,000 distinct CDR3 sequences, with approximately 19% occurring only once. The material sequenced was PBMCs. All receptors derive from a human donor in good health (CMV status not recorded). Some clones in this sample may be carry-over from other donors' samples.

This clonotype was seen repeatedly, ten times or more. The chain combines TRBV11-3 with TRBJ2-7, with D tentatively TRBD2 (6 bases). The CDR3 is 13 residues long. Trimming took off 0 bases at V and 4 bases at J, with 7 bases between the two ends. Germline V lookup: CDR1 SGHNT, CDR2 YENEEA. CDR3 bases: TGTGCCAGCAGCTTAGACGGGAGTTACGAGCAGTACTTC. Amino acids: CASSLDGSYEQYF.

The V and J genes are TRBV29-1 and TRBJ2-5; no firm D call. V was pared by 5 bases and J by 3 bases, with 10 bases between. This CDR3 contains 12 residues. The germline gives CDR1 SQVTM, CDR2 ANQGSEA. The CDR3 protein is CSVSGRKETQYF. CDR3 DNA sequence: TGCAGCGTTTCGGGTAGAAAAGAGACCCAGTACTTC.

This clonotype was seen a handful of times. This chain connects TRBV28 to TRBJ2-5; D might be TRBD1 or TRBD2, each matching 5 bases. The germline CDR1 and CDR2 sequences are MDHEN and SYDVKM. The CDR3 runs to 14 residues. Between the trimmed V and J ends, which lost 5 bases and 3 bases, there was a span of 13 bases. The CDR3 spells CASSIPGPKETQYF. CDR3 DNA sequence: TGTGCCAGCAGTATCCCGGGACCGAAAGAGACCCAGTACTTC.

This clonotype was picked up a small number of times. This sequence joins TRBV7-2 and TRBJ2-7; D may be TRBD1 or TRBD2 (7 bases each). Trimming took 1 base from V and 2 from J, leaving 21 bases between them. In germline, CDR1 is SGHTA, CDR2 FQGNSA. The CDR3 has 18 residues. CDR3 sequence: CASSLGGEGGQGAYEQYF. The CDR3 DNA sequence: TGTGCCAGCAGCTTAGGTGGAGAGGGGGGGCAGGGGGCCTACGAGCAGTACTTC.

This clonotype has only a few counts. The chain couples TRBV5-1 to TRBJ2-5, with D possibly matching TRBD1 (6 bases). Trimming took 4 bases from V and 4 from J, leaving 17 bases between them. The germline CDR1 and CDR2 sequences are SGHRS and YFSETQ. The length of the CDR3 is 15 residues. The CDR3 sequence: CASSQNDRTVETQYF. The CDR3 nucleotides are TGCGCCAGCAGCCAAAACGATCGGACAGTAGAGACCCAGTACTTC.

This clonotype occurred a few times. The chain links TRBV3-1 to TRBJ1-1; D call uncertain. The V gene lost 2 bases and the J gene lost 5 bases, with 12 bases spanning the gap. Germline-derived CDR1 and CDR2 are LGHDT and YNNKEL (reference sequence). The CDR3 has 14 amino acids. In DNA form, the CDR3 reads TGTGCCAGCAGCCAACCTCGGCTAAGAACTGAAGCTTTCTTT. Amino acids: CASSQPRLRTEAFF. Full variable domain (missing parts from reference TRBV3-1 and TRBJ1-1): DTAVSQTPKYLVTQMGNDKSIKCEQNLGHDTMYWYKQDSKKFLKIMFSYNNKELIINETVPNRFSPKSPDKAHLNLHINSLELGDSAVYFCASSQPRLRTEAFFGQGTRLTVV.

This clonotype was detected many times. CDR3 bases: TGTGCCAGCAGCTCCAACGTGAGGGGCAGGGGGGTAGCCAAAAACATTCAGTACTTC. It translates to CASSSNVRGRGVAKNIQYF. V and J are TRBV11-3 and TRBJ2-4; perhaps TRBD1 as D (7 bases). The V end was cut by 4 bases, the J end by 0 bases, with 22 bases between. Germline assignment: CDR1 SGHNT and CDR2 YENEEA. The CDR3 has 19 amino acids. The full variable domain, its missing parts supplied by reference TRBV11-3 and TRBJ2-4, is EAGVVQSPRYKIIEKKQPVAFWCNPISGHNTLYWYLQNLGQGPELLIRYENEEAVDDSQLPKDRFSAERLKGVDSTLKIQPAELGDSAVYLCASSSNVRGRGVAKNIQYFGAGTRLSVL.

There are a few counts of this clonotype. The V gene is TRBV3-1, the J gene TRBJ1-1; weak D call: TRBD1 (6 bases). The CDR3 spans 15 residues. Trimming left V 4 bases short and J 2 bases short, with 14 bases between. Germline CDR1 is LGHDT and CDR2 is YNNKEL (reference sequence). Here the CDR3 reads CASSLLGGANTEAFF. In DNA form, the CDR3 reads TGTGCCAGCAGCCTGCTAGGGGGGGCAAACACTGAAGCTTTCTTT.

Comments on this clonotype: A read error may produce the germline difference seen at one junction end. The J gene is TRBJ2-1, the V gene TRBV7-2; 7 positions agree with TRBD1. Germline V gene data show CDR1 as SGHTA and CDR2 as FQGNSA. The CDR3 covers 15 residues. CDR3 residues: CASSLVGGLEDEKFF. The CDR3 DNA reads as TGTGCCAGCAGCTTAGTAGGGGGCCTTGAGGATGAGAAGTTCTTC. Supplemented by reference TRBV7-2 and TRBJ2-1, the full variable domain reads GAGVSQSPSNKVTEKGKDVELRCDPISGHTALYWYRQSLGQGLEFLIYFQGNSAPDKSGLPSDRFSAERTGGSVSTLTIQRTQQEDSAVYLCASSLVGGLEDEKFFGPGTRLTVL.

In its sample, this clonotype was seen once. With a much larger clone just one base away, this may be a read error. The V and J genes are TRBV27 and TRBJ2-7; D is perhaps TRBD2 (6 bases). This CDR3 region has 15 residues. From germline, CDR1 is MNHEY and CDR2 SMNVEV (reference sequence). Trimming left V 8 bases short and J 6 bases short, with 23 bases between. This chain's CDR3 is CASCTHGGSSGEQYF. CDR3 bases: TGTGCCAGCTGTACCCACGGGGGAAGCTCGGGCGAGCAGTACTTC.

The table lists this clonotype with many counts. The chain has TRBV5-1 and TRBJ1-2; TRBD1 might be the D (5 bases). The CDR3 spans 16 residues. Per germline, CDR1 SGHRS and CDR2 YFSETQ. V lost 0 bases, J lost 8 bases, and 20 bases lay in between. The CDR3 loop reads CASSLDGIGGRKGYTF. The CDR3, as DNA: TGCGCCAGCAGCTTGGACGGAATCGGGGGACGGAAAGGCTACACCTTC.

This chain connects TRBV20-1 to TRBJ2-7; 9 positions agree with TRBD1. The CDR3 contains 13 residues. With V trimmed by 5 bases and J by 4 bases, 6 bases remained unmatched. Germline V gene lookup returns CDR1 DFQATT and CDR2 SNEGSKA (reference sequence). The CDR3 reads CSAWDRAGYEQYF. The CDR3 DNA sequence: TGCAGTGCTTGGGACAGGGCCGGGTACGAGCAGTACTTC.

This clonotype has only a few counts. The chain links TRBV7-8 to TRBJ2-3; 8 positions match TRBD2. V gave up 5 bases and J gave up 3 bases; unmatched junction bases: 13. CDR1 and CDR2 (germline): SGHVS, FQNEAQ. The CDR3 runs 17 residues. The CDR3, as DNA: TGTGCCAGCAGCATAGGGCGTATTAGCGGGACGACAGATACGCAGTATTTT. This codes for CASSIGRISGTTDTQYF.

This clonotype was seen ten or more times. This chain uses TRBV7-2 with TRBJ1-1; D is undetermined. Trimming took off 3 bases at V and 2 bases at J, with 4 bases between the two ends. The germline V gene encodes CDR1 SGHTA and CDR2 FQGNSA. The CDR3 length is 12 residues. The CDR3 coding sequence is TGTGCCAGCAGCTTCCAAAACACTGAAGCTTTCTTT. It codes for CASSFQNTEAFF.

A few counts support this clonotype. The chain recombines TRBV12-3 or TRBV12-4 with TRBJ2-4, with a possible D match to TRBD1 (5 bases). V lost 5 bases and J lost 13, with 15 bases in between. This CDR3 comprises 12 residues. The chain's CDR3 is CASSLTEQAQYF. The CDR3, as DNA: TGTGCCAGCAGTCTGACGGAACAGGCGCAGTACTTC.

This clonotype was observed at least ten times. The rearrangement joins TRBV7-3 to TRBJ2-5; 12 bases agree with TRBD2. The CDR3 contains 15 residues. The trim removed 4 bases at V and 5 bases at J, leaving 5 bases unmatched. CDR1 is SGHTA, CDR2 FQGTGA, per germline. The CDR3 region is CASSSLAGGGETQYF. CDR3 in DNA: TGTGCCAGCAGCTCCCTAGCGGGAGGGGGGGAGACCCAGTACTTC. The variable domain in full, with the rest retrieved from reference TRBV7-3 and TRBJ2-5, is GAGVSQTPSNKVTEKGKYVELRCDPISGHTALYWYRQSLGQGPEFLIYFQGTGAADDSGLPNDRFFAVRPEGSVSTLKIQRTERGDSAVYLCASSSLAGGGETQYFGPGTRLLVL.

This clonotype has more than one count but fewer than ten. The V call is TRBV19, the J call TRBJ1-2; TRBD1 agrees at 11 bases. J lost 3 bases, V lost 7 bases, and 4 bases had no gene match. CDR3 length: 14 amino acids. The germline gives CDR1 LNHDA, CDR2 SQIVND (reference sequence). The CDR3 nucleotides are TGTGCCAGTACCCGGACAGGGGGCGACTATGGCTACACCTTC. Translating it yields CASTRTGGDYGYTF.

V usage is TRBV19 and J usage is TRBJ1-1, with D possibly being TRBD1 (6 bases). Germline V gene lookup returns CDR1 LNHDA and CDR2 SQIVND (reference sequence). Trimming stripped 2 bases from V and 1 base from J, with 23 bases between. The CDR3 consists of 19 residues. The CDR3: CASSIYVFRGLKRNTEAFF. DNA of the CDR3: TGTGCCAGTAGTATATATGTCTTTCGGGGGCTGAAAAGGAACACTGAAGCTTTCTTT.

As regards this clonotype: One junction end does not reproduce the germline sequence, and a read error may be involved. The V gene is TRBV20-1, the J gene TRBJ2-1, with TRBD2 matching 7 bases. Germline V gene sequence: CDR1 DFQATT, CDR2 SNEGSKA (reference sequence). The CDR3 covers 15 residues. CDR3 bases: TGCAGTGCTAGGAAACGCGGGAGCTCCCACAATGAGCAGTTCTTC. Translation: CSARKRGSSHNEQFF.

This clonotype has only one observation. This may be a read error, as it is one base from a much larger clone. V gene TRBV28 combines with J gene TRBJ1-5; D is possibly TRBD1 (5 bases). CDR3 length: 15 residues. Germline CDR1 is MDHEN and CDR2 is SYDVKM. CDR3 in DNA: TGTGCCGGCAGTTCCCCCGGGACCGCTTATCAGCCCCAGCATTTT. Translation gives CAGSSPGTAYQPQHF.

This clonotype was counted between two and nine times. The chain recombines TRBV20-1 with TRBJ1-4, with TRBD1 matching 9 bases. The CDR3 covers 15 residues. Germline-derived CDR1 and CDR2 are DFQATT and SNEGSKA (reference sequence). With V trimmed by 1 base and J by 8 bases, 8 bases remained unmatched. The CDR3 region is CSARAIQGAREKLFF. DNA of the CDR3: TGCAGTGCTAGAGCCATACAGGGGGCGCGGGAAAAACTGTTTTTT.

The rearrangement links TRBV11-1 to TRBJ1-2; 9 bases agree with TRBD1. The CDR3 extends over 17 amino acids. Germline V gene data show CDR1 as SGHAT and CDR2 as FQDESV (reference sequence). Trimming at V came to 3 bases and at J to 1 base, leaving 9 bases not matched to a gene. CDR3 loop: CASSLAEDRGLNYGYTF. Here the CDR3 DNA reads TGTGCCAGCAGCTTGGCTGAGGACAGGGGACTTAACTATGGCTACACCTTC.